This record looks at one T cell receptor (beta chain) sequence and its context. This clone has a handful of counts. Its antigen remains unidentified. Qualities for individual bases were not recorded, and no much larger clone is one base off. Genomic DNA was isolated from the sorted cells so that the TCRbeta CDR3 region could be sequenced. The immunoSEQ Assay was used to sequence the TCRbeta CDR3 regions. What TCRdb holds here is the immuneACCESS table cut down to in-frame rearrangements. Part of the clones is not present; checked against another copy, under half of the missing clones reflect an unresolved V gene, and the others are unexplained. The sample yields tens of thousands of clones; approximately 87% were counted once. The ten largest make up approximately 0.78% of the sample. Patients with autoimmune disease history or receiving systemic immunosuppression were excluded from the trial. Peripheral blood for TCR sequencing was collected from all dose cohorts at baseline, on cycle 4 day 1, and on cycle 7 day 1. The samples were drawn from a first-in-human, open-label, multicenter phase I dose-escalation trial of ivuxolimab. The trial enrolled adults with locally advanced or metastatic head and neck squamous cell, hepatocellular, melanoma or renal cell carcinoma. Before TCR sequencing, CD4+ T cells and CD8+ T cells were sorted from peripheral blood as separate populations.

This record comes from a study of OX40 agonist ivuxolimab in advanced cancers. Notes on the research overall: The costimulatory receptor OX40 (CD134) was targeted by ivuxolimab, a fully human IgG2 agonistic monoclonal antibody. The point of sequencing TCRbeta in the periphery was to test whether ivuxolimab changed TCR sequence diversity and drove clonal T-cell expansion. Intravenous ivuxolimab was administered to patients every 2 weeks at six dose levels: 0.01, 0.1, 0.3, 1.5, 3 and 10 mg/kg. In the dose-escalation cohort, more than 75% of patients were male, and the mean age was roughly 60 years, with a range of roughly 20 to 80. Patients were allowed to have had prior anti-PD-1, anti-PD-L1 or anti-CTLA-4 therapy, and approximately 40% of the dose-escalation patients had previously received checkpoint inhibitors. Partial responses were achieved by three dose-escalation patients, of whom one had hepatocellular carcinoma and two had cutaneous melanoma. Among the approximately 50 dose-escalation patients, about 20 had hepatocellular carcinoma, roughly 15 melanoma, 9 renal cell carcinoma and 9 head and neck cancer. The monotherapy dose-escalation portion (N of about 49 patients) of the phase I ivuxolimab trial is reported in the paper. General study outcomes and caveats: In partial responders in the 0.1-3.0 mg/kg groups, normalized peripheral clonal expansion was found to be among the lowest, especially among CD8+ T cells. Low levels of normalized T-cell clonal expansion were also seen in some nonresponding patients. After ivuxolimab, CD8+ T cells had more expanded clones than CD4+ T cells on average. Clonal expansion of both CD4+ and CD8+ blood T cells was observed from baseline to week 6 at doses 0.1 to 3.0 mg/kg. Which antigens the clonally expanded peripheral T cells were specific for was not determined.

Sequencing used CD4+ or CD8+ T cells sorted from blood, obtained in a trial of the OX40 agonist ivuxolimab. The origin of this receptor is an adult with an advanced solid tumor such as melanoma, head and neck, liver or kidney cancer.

Read as DNA, the sequence is TGTGCCAGCAGCAGGCTCTACCGGGACAGGGGGGACTATGGCTACACCTTC. Translated, this is CASSRLYRDRGDYGYTF. The rearranged chain carries TRBV7-2 and TRBJ1-2, and TRBD1 aligns with 11 junction nucleotides. From its cysteine to its phenylalanine, the CDR3 spans 17 amino acids. CDR3 DNA only is kept here, 51 bases in frame from base 1. Looking up the germline V gene yields CDR1 SGHTA and CDR2 FQGNSA. Trimming takes 5 bases off V and 3 bases off J; junction bases not matched to a gene: 11.